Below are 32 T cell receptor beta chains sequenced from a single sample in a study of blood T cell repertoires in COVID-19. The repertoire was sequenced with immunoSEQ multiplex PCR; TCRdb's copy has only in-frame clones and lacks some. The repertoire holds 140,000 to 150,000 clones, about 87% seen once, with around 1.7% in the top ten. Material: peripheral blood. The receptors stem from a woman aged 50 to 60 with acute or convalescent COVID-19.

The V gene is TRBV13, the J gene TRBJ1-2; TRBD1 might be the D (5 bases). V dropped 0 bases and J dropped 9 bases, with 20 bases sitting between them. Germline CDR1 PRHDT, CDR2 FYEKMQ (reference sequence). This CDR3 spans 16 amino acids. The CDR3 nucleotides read TGTGCCAGCAGCTTAGGCCGACAGTCCCACAGAATAAGCTACACCTTC. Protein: CASSLGRQSHRISYTF.

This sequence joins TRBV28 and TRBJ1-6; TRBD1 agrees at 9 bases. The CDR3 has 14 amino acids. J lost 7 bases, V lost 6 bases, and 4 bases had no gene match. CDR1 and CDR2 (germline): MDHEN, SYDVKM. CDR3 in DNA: TGTGCCAGCAGGGGGACAGGGACGAATTCACCCCTCCACTTT. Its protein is CASRGTGTNSPLHF.

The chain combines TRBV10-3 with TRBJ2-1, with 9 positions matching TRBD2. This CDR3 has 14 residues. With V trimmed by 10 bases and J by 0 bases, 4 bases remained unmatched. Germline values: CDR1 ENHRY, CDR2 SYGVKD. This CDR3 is CATLAGSSYNEQFF. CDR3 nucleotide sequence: TGTGCCACTCTAGCGGGGAGCTCCTACAATGAGCAGTTCTTC.

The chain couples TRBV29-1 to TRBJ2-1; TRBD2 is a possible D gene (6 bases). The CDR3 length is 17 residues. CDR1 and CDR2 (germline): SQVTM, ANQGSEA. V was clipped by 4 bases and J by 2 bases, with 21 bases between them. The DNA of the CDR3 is TGCAGCGTTGGGGGGTCCGGCGGGATGAAGGCCTACAATGAGCAGTTCTTC. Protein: CSVGGSGGMKAYNEQFF.

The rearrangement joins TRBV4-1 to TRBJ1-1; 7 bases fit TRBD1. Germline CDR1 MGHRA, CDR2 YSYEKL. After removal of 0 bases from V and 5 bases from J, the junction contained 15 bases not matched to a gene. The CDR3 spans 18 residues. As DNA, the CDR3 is TGCGCCAGCAGCCAAGATTTTAGCCGCTACAGGGGTGGGACTGAAGCTTTCTTT. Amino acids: CASSQDFSRYRGGTEAFF.

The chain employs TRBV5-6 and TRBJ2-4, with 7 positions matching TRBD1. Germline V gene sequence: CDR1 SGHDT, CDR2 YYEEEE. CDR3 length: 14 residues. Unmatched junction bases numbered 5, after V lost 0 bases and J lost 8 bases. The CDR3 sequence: CASSLERGRYIQYF. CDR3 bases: TGTGCCAGCAGCTTGGAAAGGGGGCGGTACATTCAGTACTTC.

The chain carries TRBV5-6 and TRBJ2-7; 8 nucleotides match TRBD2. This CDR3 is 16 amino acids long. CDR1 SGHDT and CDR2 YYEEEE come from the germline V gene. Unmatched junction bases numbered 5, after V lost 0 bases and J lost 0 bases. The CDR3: CASSLEGSGTSYEQYF. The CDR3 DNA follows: TGTGCCAGCAGCTTGGAAGGTAGCGGGACCTCCTACGAGCAGTACTTC.

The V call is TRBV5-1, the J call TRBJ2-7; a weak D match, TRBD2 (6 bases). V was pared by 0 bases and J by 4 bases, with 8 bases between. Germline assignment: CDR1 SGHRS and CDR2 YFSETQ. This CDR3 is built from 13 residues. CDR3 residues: CASSLVGGYEQYF. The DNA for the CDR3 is TGCGCCAGCAGCTTGGTCGGGGGATACGAGCAGTACTTC. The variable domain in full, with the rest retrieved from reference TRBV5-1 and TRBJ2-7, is KAGVTQTPRYLIKTRGQQVTLSCSPISGHRSVSWYQQTPGQGLQFLFEYFSETQRNKGNFPGRFSGRQFSNSRSEMNVSTLELGDSALYLCASSLVGGYEQYFGPGTRLTVT.

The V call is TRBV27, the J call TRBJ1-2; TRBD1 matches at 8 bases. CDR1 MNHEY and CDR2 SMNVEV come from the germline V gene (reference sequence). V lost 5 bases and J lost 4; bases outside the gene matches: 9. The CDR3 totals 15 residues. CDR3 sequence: CASSPWDRTSYGYTF. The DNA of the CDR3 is TGTGCCAGCAGTCCTTGGGACAGGACCAGCTATGGCTACACCTTC.

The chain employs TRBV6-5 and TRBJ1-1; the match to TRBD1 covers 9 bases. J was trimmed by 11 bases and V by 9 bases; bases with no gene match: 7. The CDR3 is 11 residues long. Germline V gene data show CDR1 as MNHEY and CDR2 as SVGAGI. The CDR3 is CASKAGQGAFF. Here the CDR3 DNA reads TGTGCCAGTAAAGCAGGACAGGGGGCTTTCTTT.

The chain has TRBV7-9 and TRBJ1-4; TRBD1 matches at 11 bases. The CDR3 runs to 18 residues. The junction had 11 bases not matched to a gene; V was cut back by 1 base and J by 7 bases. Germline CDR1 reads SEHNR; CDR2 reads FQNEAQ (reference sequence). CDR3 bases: TGTGCCAGCAGCTTAGTACGATTGAGGGACAGGGGGTCTGAAAAACTGTTTTTT. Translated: CASSLVRLRDRGSEKLFF. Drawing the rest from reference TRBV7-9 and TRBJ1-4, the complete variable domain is DTGVSQNPRHKITKRGQNVTFRCDPISEHNRLYWYRQTLGQGPEFLTYFQNEAQLEKSRLLSDRFSAERPKGSFSTLEIQRTEQGDSAMYLCASSLVRLRDRGSEKLFFGSGTQLSVL.

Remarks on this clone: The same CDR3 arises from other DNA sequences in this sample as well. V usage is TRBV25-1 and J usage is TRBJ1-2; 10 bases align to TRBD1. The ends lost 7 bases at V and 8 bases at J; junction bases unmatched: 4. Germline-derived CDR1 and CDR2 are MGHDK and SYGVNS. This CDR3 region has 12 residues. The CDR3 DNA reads TGTGCCAGCATGGACAGGGGGGACGGCTACACCTTC. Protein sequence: CASMDRGDGYTF.

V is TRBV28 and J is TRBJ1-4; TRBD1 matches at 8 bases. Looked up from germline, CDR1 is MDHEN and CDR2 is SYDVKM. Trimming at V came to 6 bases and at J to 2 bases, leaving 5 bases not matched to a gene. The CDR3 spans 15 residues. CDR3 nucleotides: TGTGCCAGCAGCTATAACAGGGGGACTAATGAAAAACTGTTTTTT. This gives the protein CASSYNRGTNEKLFF.

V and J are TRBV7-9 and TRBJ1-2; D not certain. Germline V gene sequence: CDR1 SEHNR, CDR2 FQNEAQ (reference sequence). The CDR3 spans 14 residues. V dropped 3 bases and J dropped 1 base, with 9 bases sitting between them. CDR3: CASSLGGLNYGYTF. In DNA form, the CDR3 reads TGTGCCAGCAGCTTGGGCGGACTTAACTATGGCTACACCTTC.

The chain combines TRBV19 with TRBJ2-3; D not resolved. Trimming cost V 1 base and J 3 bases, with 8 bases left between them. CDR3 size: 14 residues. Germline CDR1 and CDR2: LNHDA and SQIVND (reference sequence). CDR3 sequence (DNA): TGTGCCAGTAGTATAGGGGCAGATACAGATACGCAGTATTTT. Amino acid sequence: CASSIGADTDTQYF. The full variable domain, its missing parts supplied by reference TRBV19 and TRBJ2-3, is DGGITQSPKYLFRKEGQNVTLSCEQNLNHDAMYWYRQDPGQGLRLIYYSQIVNDFQKGDIAEGYSVSREKKESFPLTVTSAQKNPTAFYLCASSIGADTDTQYFGPGTRLTVL.

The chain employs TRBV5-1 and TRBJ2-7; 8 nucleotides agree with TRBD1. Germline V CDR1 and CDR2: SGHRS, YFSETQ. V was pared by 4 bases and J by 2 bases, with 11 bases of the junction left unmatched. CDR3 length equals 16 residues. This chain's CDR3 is CASSAATPGQAYEQYF. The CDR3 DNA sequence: TGCGCCAGCAGCGCCGCGACCCCGGGACAGGCCTACGAGCAGTACTTC.

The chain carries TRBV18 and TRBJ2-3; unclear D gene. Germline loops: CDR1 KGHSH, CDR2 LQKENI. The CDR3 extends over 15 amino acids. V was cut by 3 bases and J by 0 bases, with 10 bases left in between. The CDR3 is CASSPPLTSTDTQYF. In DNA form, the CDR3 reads TGTGCCAGCTCACCCCCGCTTACTAGCACAGATACGCAGTATTTT.

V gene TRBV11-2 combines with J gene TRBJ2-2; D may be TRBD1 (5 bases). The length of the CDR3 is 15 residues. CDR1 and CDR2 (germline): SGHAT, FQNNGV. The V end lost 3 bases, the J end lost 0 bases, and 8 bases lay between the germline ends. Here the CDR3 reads CASSLDTPNTGELFF. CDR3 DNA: TGTGCCAGCAGCTTGGACACCCCGAACACCGGGGAGCTGTTTTTT.

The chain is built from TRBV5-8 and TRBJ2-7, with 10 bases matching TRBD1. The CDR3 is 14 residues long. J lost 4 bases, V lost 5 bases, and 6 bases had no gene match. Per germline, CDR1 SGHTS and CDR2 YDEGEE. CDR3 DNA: TGTGCCAGCAGGATTAGGACAGGGGGTTACGAGCAGTACTTC. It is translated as CASRIRTGGYEQYF.

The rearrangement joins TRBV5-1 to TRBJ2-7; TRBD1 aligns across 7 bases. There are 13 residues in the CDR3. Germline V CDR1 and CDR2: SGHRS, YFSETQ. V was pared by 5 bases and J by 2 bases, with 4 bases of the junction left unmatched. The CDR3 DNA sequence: TGCGCCAGCAGGCCTACAGGGGCCTACGAGCAGTACTTC. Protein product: CASRPTGAYEQYF.

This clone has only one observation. CDR3 protein: CASSHGTRIHEQFF. The CDR3 DNA follows: TGTGCCAGCAGCCATGGGACTAGAATCCACGAGCAGTTCTTC. The chain combines TRBV27 with TRBJ2-1; 8 bases agree with TRBD2. Trimming at V came to 6 bases and at J to 10 bases, leaving 11 bases not matched to a gene. The CDR3 runs 14 residues. Per the germline V gene, CDR1 is MNHEY and CDR2 is SMNVEV (reference sequence).

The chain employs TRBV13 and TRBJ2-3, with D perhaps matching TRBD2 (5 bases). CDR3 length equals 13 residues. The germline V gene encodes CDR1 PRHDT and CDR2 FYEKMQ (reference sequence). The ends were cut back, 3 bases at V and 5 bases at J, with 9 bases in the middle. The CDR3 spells CASSFSVGDTQYF. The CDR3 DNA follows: TGTGCCAGCAGCTTTAGCGTAGGAGATACGCAGTATTTT. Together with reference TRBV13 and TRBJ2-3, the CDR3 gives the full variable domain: AAGVIQSPRHLIKEKRETATLKCYPIPRHDTVYWYQQGPGQDPQFLISFYEKMQSDKGSIPDRFSAQQFSDYHSELNMSSLELGDSALYFCASSFSVGDTQYFGPGTRLTVL.

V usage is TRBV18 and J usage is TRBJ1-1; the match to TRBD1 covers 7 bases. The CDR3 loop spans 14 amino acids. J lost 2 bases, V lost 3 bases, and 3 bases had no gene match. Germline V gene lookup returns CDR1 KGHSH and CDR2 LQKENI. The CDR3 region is CASSPLGGNTEAFF. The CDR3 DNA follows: TGTGCCAGCTCACCTTTAGGGGGCAACACTGAAGCTTTCTTT.

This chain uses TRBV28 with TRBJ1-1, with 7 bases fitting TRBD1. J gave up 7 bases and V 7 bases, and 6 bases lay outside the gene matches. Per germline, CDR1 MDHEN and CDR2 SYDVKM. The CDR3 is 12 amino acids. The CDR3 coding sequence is TGTGCCAGCACCCTCAGGGGGAGTGAAGCTTTCTTT. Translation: CASTLRGSEAFF.

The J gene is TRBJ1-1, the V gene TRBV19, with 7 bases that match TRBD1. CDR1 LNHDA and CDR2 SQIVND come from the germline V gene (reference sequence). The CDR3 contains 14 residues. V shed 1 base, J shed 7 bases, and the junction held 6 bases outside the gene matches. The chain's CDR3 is CASSIGGGSGEAFF. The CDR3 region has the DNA TGTGCCAGTAGTATAGGAGGGGGCTCGGGTGAAGCTTTCTTT.

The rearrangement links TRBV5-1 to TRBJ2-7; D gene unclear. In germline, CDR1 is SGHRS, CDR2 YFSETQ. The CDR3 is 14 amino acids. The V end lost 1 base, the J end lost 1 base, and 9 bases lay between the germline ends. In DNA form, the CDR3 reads TGCGCCAGCAGCTTGTCGGTGAAATCCTACGAGCAGTACTTC. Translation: CASSLSVKSYEQYF.

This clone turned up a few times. CDR3 region: CASSQRTSGSDNEQFF. The CDR3 DNA reads as TGTGCCAGCAGCCAGAGGACTAGCGGGTCCGACAATGAGCAGTTCTTC. The V and J genes are TRBV7-9 and TRBJ2-1, with TRBD2 matching over 11 bases. The CDR3 loop spans 16 amino acids. Germline V gene data show CDR1 as SEHNR and CDR2 as FQNEAQ (reference sequence). V gave up 5 bases and J gave up 5 bases; unmatched junction bases: 8.

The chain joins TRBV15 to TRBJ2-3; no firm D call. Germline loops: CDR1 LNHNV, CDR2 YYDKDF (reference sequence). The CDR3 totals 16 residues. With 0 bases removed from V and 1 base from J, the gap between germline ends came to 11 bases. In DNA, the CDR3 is TGTGCCACCAGCAGAGAAAAACAGCTTGGCACAGATACGCAGTATTTT. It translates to CATSREKQLGTDTQYF.

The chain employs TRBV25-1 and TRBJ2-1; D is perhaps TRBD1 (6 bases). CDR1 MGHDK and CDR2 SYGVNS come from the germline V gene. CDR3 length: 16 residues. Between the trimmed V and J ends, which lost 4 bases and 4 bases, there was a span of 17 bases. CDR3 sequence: CASSGLGRGVYNEQFF. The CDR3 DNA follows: TGTGCCAGCAGTGGACTCGGCAGGGGAGTATACAATGAGCAGTTCTTC. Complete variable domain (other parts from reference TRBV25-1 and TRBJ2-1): EADIYQTPRYLVIGTGKKITLECSQTMGHDKMYWYQQDPGMELHLIHYSYGVNSTEKGDLSSESTVSRIRTEHFPLTLESARPSHTSQYLCASSGLGRGVYNEQFFGPGTRLTVL.

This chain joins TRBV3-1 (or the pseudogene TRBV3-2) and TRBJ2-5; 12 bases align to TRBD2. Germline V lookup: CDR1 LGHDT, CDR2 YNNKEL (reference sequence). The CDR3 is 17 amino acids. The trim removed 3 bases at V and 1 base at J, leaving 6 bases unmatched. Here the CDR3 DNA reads TGTGCCAGCAGCCACTACACTAGCGGGAGGCTCCAAGAGACCCAGTACTTC. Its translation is CASSHYTSGRLQETQYF.

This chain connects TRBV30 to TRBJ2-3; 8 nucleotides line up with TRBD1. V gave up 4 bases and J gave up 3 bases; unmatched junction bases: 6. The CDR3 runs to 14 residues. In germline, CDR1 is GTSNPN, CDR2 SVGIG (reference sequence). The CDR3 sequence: CAWTRTGRTDTQYF. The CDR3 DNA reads TGTGCCTGGACGCGGACAGGGAGGACAGATACGCAGTATTTT. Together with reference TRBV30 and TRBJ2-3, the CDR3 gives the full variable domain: SQTIHQWPATLVQPVGSPLSLECTVEGTSNPNLYWYRQAAGRGLQLLFYSVGIGQISSEVPQNLSASRPQDRQFILSSKKLLLSDSGFYLCAWTRTGRTDTQYFGPGTRLTVL.

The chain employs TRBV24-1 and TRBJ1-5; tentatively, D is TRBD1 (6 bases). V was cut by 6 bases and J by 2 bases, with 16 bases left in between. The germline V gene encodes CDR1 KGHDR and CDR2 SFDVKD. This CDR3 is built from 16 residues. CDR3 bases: TGTGCCACCAGTCCTACAGGGACAATCGGCAATCAGCCCCAGCATTTT. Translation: CATSPTGTIGNQPQHF.